A single sample is the source of the 20 T cell receptor beta chains below, sequenced in a study of blood T cells in healthy people across ages. Through a sample-barcoded 5' primer and a J-beta primer mix, a second PCR was run for about 6 to 11 cycles. MiXCR was run by TCRdb on the 5' RACE reads, yielding one entry per CDR3 protein. The profile shows 450,000 to 700,000 distinct CDR3 sequences, roughly 29% of them singletons. The specimen was blood. Source of these receptors: a woman aged 70-85 years in good health.

The chain couples TRBV18 to TRBJ2-5; 9 positions match TRBD2. The end of the DNA fits TRBJ2-1 better, so the J call may be wrong. Germline loops: CDR1 KGHSH, CDR2 LQKENI. The length of the CDR3 is 16 residues. CDR3 protein: CASSPPRRGGLDEQFF. The DNA for the CDR3 is TGTGCCAGCTCACCACCGCGGCGGGGGGGTTTGGATGAGCAGTTCTTC.

This sequence joins TRBV29-1 and TRBJ2-5; the D gene is possibly TRBD1 (6 bases). Germline lookup yields CDR1 SQVTM and CDR2 ANQGSEA. The CDR3 is 15 amino acids. Deletions cut 3 bases from V and 0 bases from J, with 14 bases between. CDR3 sequence: CSVDPKGEYQETQYF. The CDR3 DNA reads TGCAGCGTTGATCCCAAGGGGGAGTACCAAGAGACCCAGTACTTC.

This clonotype was observed a few times. The V gene is TRBV9, the J gene TRBJ1-1; a weak D match, TRBD1 (5 bases). The V gene's germline CDR1 is SGDLS and CDR2 YYNGEE. CDR3 size: 13 residues. Trimming took 4 bases from V and 7 from J, leaving 14 bases between them. The DNA of the CDR3 is TGTGCCAGCAGCCCACGGGGGGAGGGTGAAGCTTTCTTT. The encoded protein is CASSPRGEGEAFF.

The CDR3 DNA sequence: TGTGCCAGTCACGGGCAGGGCCAGGGAGGCTACACCTTC. This encodes CASHGQGQGGYTF. The chain has TRBV19 and TRBJ1-2, with D maybe TRBD1 (5 bases). This CDR3 has 13 residues. Germline V CDR1 and CDR2: LNHDA, SQIVND (reference sequence). Between the trimmed V and J ends, which lost 8 bases and 8 bases, there was a span of 18 bases.

V usage is TRBV20-1 and J usage is TRBJ1-5; D may be TRBD1 (6 bases). The length of the CDR3 is 12 residues. Germline V gives CDR1 DFQATT, CDR2 SNEGSKA (reference sequence). V lost 5 bases, J lost 5 bases, and 10 bases lay in between. The CDR3 nucleotides are TGCAGTGCTTCTAGGGGGGATCAGCCCCAGCATTTT. This translates into CSASRGDQPQHF.

The CDR3 reads CASSGRTSGMSTDTQYF. The CDR3 DNA follows: TGTGCCAGCAGCGGGCGGACTAGCGGAATGAGCACAGATACGCAGTATTTT. The chain carries TRBV3-1 and TRBJ2-3, with 10 bases fitting TRBD2. V trimming: 5 bases; J trimming: 0 bases; junction bases outside the gene matches: 8. The CDR3 has 17 residues. Germline V gene lookup returns CDR1 LGHDT and CDR2 YNNKEL (reference sequence).

The V call is TRBV25-1, the J call TRBJ2-5, with 11 bases aligning to TRBD2. The V segment lost 7 bases and the J segment 2 bases; nucleotides outside the gene matches: 3. Germline V gene lookup returns CDR1 MGHDK and CDR2 SYGVNS. This CDR3 region has 14 residues. The CDR3 protein is CASTSGGPQETQYF. The CDR3 nucleotides read TGTGCCAGCACTAGCGGGGGGCCTCAAGAGACCCAGTACTTC.

In its sample, this clonotype was seen many times. This rearrangement joins TRBV7-2 to TRBJ1-1, with D unresolved. Germline lookup yields CDR1 SGHTA and CDR2 FQGNSA. V lost 6 bases and J lost 8, with 25 bases in between. The CDR3 is made up of 16 amino acids. The CDR3 DNA reads as TGTGCCAGCAGTACCCGGAGGTCAGCCGAATCTAAGGAAGCTTTCTTT. This sequence encodes CASSTRRSAESKEAFF.

This clonotype was picked up a small number of times. CDR3 coding DNA: TGTGCCAGCAGCCGAGACAGGGGGCAGGGCGGGGAGCTGTTTTTT. This sequence encodes CASSRDRGQGGELFF. The V call is TRBV4-2, the J call TRBJ2-2; 10 nucleotides align to TRBD1. V shed 4 bases and J 7 bases; nucleotides not matched to a gene: 6. This CDR3 region has 15 residues. The germline V gene encodes CDR1 LGHNA and CDR2 YNFKEQ.

The CDR3 DNA sequence: TGTGCCAGCAGTCGGGGGTACACCGGGGAGCTGTTTTTT. It is translated as CASSRGYTGELFF. The chain links TRBV7-3 to TRBJ2-2; D is perhaps TRBD2 (6 bases). The CDR3 loop spans 13 amino acids. The V gene's germline CDR1 is SGHTA and CDR2 FQGTGA. V dropped 6 bases and J dropped 3 bases, with 8 bases sitting between them.

The chain recombines TRBV6-6 with TRBJ1-2, with 9 bases that match TRBD1. The CDR3 covers 14 residues. V shed 2 bases and J 5 bases; nucleotides not matched to a gene: 3. Germline V gene data show CDR1 as MNHNY and CDR2 as SVGAGI (reference sequence). This CDR3 is CASSYGDRVYGYTF. The CDR3 region has the DNA TGTGCCAGCAGTTACGGGGACAGGGTGTATGGCTACACCTTC.

This chain links TRBV10-3 with TRBJ1-4, with D hard to call. Germline V lookup: CDR1 ENHRY, CDR2 SYGVKD. This CDR3 is built from 14 residues. V was shortened by 4 bases and J by 3 bases, with 9 bases between the two germline ends. The CDR3 DNA reads as TGTGCCATCAGTGCTAGCGGGGCTAATGAAAAACTGTTTTTT. Residues: CAISASGANEKLFF.

This clonotype showed up just a few times. The rearrangement joins TRBV25-1 to TRBJ1-2; the D is unclear. Germline V lookup: CDR1 MGHDK, CDR2 SYGVNS. Trimming shortened V by 2 bases and J by 2 bases, and 9 bases separated the two germline ends. The CDR3 is 14 amino acids. The CDR3: CASSEPGRNYGYTF. In DNA, the CDR3 is TGTGCCAGCAGTGAACCTGGCAGAAACTATGGCTACACCTTC.

The chain has TRBV28 and TRBJ1-1, with D possibly TRBD1 on 5 matching bases. V lost 6 bases, J lost 2 bases, and 16 bases lay in between. The CDR3 has 15 residues. Germline CDR1 reads MDHEN; CDR2 reads SYDVKM. For the CDR3, the DNA is TGTGCCAGCAGCCTTCTCAGTGACAGCAACACTGAAGCTTTCTTT. It encodes CASSLLSDSNTEAFF.

Comment on this clonotype: The junction does not match germline at one end; this may be a read error. This chain uses TRBV20-1 with TRBJ1-2; D is possibly TRBD1 (6 bases). The CDR3 has 14 residues. The germline gives CDR1 DFQATT, CDR2 SNEGSKA (reference sequence). CDR3 loop: CSAREGTGTPFALF. In nucleotides, the CDR3 is TGCAGTGCTAGAGAAGGGACCGGGACACCCTTTGCCCTCTTC.

As for this clonotype: Germline is not matched at one junction end, which may reflect a read error. The chain recombines TRBV29-1 with TRBJ2-5; 7 bases agree with TRBD2. Germline lookup yields CDR1 SQVTM and CDR2 ANQGSEA. This CDR3 region has 11 residues. This CDR3 reads CSVPREGLEFF. The CDR3 nucleotides read TGCAGCGTCCCGAGGGAGGGACTTGAGTTCTTC.

This clonotype occurred a few times. The chain joins TRBV5-1 to TRBJ2-3; no definite D call. Germline loops: CDR1 SGHRS, CDR2 YFSETQ. Trimming removed 0 bases from V and 6 bases from J, with 11 bases in between. The CDR3 spans 14 residues. The CDR3 nucleotides read TGCGCCAGCAGCTTGGAGCCTCAAGGGGATACGCAGTATTTT. This sequence encodes CASSLEPQGDTQYF.

This clonotype has a handful of counts. The chain recombines TRBV7-3 with TRBJ2-1; the D gene is possibly TRBD2 (6 bases). Deletions cut 6 bases from V and 7 bases from J, with 10 bases between. The CDR3 is made up of 12 amino acids. Germline V CDR1 and CDR2: SGHTA, FQGTGA. The CDR3 DNA reads TGTGCCAGCAGGGGGGGTGGGAATGAGCAGTTCTTC. Residues: CASRGGGNEQFF. Based on the CDR3 plus reference TRBV7-3 and TRBJ2-1, the full variable domain is GAGVSQTPSNKVTEKGKYVELRCDPISGHTALYWYRQSLGQGPEFLIYFQGTGAADDSGLPNDRFFAVRPEGSVSTLKIQRTERGDSAVYLCASRGGGNEQFFGPGTRLTVL.

This clonotype was counted only a few times. This chain links TRBV29-1 with TRBJ1-3; perhaps TRBD1 as D (6 bases). This CDR3 is 16 amino acids long. Trimming took off 0 bases at V and 2 bases at J, with 14 bases between the two ends. Germline CDR1 reads SQVTM; CDR2 reads ANQGSEA. CDR3 residues: CSVEENYRATGNTIYF. The CDR3 nucleotides read TGCAGCGTTGAAGAGAATTACAGGGCAACTGGAAACACCATATATTTT.

This sequence joins TRBV19 and TRBJ1-2, with D possibly matching TRBD1 (6 bases). The V gene lost 6 bases and the J gene lost 3 bases, with 17 bases spanning the gap. The germline gives CDR1 LNHDA, CDR2 SQIVND (reference sequence). The CDR3 extends over 15 amino acids. CDR3: CASSRGQDVYYGYTF. In nucleotides, the CDR3 is TGTGCCAGTAGCCGGGGGCAAGACGTCTACTATGGCTACACCTTC.